This TCR beta chain was sequenced for a study of neurological immune-mediated disorders. Study conclusions and caveats: No CDR3 amino acid sequences recurred among expanded clones across subjects, suggesting private repertoires in all groups. HTLV-1-associated myelopathy showed the most TCR clonal expansion; multiple sclerosis the least, below healthy controls.

This clonotype has a count of ten or more. Antigen unknown. The CDR3 contains 16 residues. V lost 1 base and J lost 6; bases outside the gene matches: 15. The germline V gene encodes CDR1 DFQATT and CDR2 SNEGSKA (reference sequence). Time point reported: technical triplicate 2. As for the cDNA, it was generated by 5'RACE with 10-nucleotide random UMIs. TCRdb recomputed calls from the 5' RACE reads with MiXCR, one row per CDR3 protein. The sample contains about 59,000 distinct CDR3 sequences, under 30% of which appear only once. This TCR was sampled from a man in his 60s with HTLV-1-associated myelopathy (HAM/TSP). Material for sequencing was PBMCs. V gene TRBV20-1 combines with J gene TRBJ2-7; 7 positions match TRBD2. The CDR3 nucleotides are TGCAGTGCTAGAGGGGGCGGGAGCCCCTCCGGCGGCGAGCAGTACTTC. Residues: CSARGGGSPSGGEQYF.